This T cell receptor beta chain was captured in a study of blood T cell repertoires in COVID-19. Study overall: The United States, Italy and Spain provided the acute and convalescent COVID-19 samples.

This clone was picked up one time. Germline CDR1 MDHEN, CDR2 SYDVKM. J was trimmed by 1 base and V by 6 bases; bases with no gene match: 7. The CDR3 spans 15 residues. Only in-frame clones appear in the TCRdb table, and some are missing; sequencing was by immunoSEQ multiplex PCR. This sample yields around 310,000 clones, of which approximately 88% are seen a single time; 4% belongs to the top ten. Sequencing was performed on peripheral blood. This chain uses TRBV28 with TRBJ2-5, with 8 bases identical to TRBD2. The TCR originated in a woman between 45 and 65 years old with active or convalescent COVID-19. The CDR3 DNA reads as TGTGCCAGCAGCCAAGCGGGAGACTCCCAAGAGACCCAGTACTTC. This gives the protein CASSQAGDSQETQYF.